The 23 T cell receptor beta chains below all came from one sample that was sequenced in a study of T cell responses to AZD1222 COVID-19 vaccine. Repertoires were generated with immunoSEQ multiplex PCR, while TCRdb's copy carries only in-frame clones and drops some. Of 250,000 to 300,000 clones in the sample, roughly 93% were seen once. Sequenced material: peripheral blood, taken 28 days after the second AZD1222 dose. The source is an adult who received the AZD1222 COVID-19 vaccine.

The chain links TRBV6-2 or TRBV6-3 to TRBJ2-1; TRBD2 matches 9 bases. CDR1 is MNHEY, CDR2 SVGEGT, per germline. The CDR3 is 16 residues long. With 2 bases clipped from V and 2 bases from J, the junction kept 4 bases outside the gene matches. The CDR3 nucleotides are TGTGCCAGCAGTTACCAAGGCGGGAGGGCCTACAATGAGCAGTTCTTC. Its translation: CASSYQGGRAYNEQFF.

This sequence joins TRBV2 and TRBJ2-7; 9 bases map to TRBD1. Germline CDR1 SNHLY, CDR2 FYNNEI. This CDR3 is built from 14 residues. Germline trimming cut 5 bases from V and 2 bases from J; bases unmatched to any gene: 4. The chain's CDR3 is CASSRTGVPYEQYF. The CDR3 region has the DNA TGTGCCAGCAGTAGGACAGGGGTCCCCTACGAGCAGTACTTC. Using reference TRBV2 and TRBJ2-7 for the parts outside the CDR3, the full variable domain is EPEVTQTPSHQVTQMGQEVILRCVPISNHLYFYWYRQILGQKVEFLVSFYNNEISEKSEIFDDQFSVERPDGSNFTLKIRSTKLEDSAMYFCASSRTGVPYEQYFGPGTRLTVT.

The chain's CDR3 is CASSQDSVNEQFF. In DNA form, the CDR3 reads TGCGCCAGCAGCCAAGATTCAGTAAATGAGCAGTTCTTC. J is TRBJ2-1 and V is TRBV4-3; D ambiguous. This CDR3 region has 13 residues. Per germline, CDR1 LGHNA and CDR2 YSLEER. V lost 0 bases and J 7 bases, leaving 7 bases between the germline ends.

The V and J genes are TRBV5-1 and TRBJ2-3; TRBD1 might be the D (5 bases). Looked up from germline, CDR1 is SGHRS and CDR2 is YFSETQ. Trimming took 2 bases from V and 2 from J, leaving 12 bases between them. There are 15 residues in the CDR3. For the CDR3, the DNA is TGCGCCAGCAGCTTATTCGACAGTAACACAGATACGCAGTATTTT. This gives the protein CASSLFDSNTDTQYF.

The V and J genes are TRBV5-6 and TRBJ2-7; 8 nucleotides match TRBD1. The germline gives CDR1 SGHDT, CDR2 YYEEEE. Unmatched junction bases numbered 5, after V lost 3 bases and J lost 3 bases. The CDR3 is 14 amino acids. The CDR3 nucleotides read TGTGCCAGCAGCTGGGGACAGGCGAACTACGAGCAGTACTTC. Protein sequence: CASSWGQANYEQYF.

In the case of this clone: Other DNA sequences in this specimen translate into the identical CDR3. The V call is TRBV5-4, the J call TRBJ1-1; 7 bases are shared with TRBD1. The junction had 1 base not matched to a gene; V was cut back by 4 bases and J by 1 base. Germline values: CDR1 SGHNT, CDR2 YYREEE (reference sequence). This CDR3 has 13 residues. The DNA for the CDR3 is TGTGCCAGCAGCCGGGACAGGAACACTGAAGCTTTCTTT. Protein product: CASSRDRNTEAFF.

The rearrangement links TRBV5-1 to TRBJ1-3; D call uncertain. CDR3 size: 16 residues. The germline gives CDR1 SGHRS, CDR2 YFSETQ. The V end was cut by 4 bases, the J end by 4 bases, with 18 bases between. CDR3 DNA: TGCGCCAGCAGCGCAGGAATGGTCGGGATAGGAAACACCATATATTTT. The encoded protein is CASSAGMVGIGNTIYF.

The chain is built from TRBV5-1 and TRBJ2-1, with D perhaps TRBD1 (6 bases). V gave up 4 bases and J gave up 9 bases, with 11 bases separating them. The germline V gene has CDR1 SGHRS and CDR2 YFSETQ. The CDR3 is 12 amino acids. The CDR3 nucleotides are TGCGCCAGCAGCCTACAGGGCAGTGAGCAGTTCTTC. Amino acids: CASSLQGSEQFF.

The J gene is TRBJ2-1, the V gene TRBV7-3, with a weak D call TRBD2 (5 bases). CDR1 is SGHTA, CDR2 FQGTGA, per germline. V shed 5 bases and J shed 4 bases, with 21 bases lying between them. The CDR3 length is 17 residues. CDR3 nucleotides: TGTGCCAGCAGCCCCCGCCGGAGCGGCCTCGGGTACAATGAGCAGTTCTTC. Protein product: CASSPRRSGLGYNEQFF.

The V call is TRBV7-2, the J call TRBJ1-1, with D maybe TRBD1 (6 bases). Trimming shortened V by 1 base and J by 1 base, and 10 bases separated the two germline ends. Germline V gene data show CDR1 as SGHTA and CDR2 as FQGNSA. The CDR3 runs 15 residues. The CDR3 loop reads CASSLGQDRNTEAFF. The CDR3 bases are TGTGCCAGCAGCTTAGGCCAGGACAGGAACACTGAAGCTTTCTTT.

This clone was seen just once. In DNA form, the CDR3 reads TGTGCCAGCAGCTTGGGAGGGACCAACTCTGGAAACACCATATATTTT. It specifies CASSLGGTNSGNTIYF. V and J are TRBV5-4 and TRBJ1-3; a possible D gene is TRBD1 (5 bases). The CDR3 has 16 amino acids. The germline V and J ends were trimmed by 0 bases and 0 bases, with 10 bases remaining between them. Germline V gene lookup returns CDR1 SGHNT and CDR2 YYREEE (reference sequence).

This clone was detected only a few times. This chain links TRBV7-9 with TRBJ2-5; 11 bases agree with TRBD2. There are 16 residues in the CDR3. CDR1 and CDR2 (germline): SEHNR, FQNEAQ (reference sequence). The trim removed 4 bases at V and 1 base at J, leaving 5 bases unmatched. CDR3 region: CASSSRLAGFQETQYF. The CDR3, as DNA: TGTGCCAGCAGCTCGAGACTAGCGGGGTTCCAAGAGACCCAGTACTTC. Together with reference TRBV7-9 and TRBJ2-5, the CDR3 gives the full variable domain: DTGVSQNPRHKITKRGQNVTFRCDPISEHNRLYWYRQTLGQGPEFLTYFQNEAQLEKSRLLSDRFSAERPKGSFSTLEIQRTEQGDSAMYLCASSSRLAGFQETQYFGPGTRLLVL.

The J gene is TRBJ2-7, the V gene TRBV14; 7 bases match TRBD1. The CDR3 totals 16 residues. In germline, CDR1 is SGHDN, CDR2 FVKESK. The J segment lost 3 bases and the V segment lost 3 bases, leaving 11 bases of the junction unmatched. The CDR3 bases are TGTGCCAGCAGCCAGTTGATCCGGGACAGAAGCTACGAGCAGTACTTC. It is translated as CASSQLIRDRSYEQYF.

The V gene is TRBV2, the J gene TRBJ1-5; D uncertain. Trimming took off 6 bases at V and 7 bases at J, with 19 bases between the two ends. This CDR3 spans 15 amino acids. Germline CDR1 is SNHLY and CDR2 is FYNNEI. The CDR3 DNA reads TGTGCCAGCAGGCATACGTTTCGAATTGACCAGCCCCAGCATTTT. It yields the protein CASRHTFRIDQPQHF. Based on the CDR3 plus reference TRBV2 and TRBJ1-5, the full variable domain is EPEVTQTPSHQVTQMGQEVILRCVPISNHLYFYWYRQILGQKVEFLVSFYNNEISEKSEIFDDQFSVERPDGSNFTLKIRSTKLEDSAMYFCASRHTFRIDQPQHFGDGTRLSIL.

This sequence joins TRBV9 and TRBJ2-2; D gene uncertain. CDR1 and CDR2 (germline): SGDLS, YYNGEE. Trimming took 2 bases from V and 3 from J, leaving 8 bases between them. CDR3 length equals 14 residues. The CDR3 bases are TGTGCCAGCAGCGTCCGCCGGGACACCGGGGAGCTGTTTTTT. Its translation is CASSVRRDTGELFF.

V gene TRBV5-6 combines with J gene TRBJ2-1; 9 bases fit TRBD2. Germline V lookup: CDR1 SGHDT, CDR2 YYEEEE. Losses at the gene ends were 0 bases for V and 9 bases for J; bases not matched to a gene: 7. The CDR3 spans 15 residues. The CDR3, as DNA: TGTGCCAGCAGCTTGGGCATTAGCGGGAGTTTTGAGCAGTTCTTC. Translated: CASSLGISGSFEQFF.

This chain joins TRBV30 and TRBJ1-4; TRBD1 might be the D (5 bases). Germline assignment: CDR1 GTSNPN and CDR2 SVGIG (reference sequence). The CDR3 runs to 16 residues. With 2 bases removed from V and 3 bases from J, the gap between germline ends came to 16 bases. The CDR3 protein is CAWSLGGGLSNEKLFF. CDR3 in DNA: TGTGCCTGGAGTCTGGGGGGAGGGCTATCTAATGAAAAACTGTTTTTT.

Notes on this clone: The junction shows a germline mismatch at one end, possibly a read error. J is TRBJ2-7 and V is TRBV28; D perhaps matches TRBD2 (5 bases). Per germline, CDR1 MDHEN and CDR2 SYDVKM. The CDR3 runs to 14 residues. The CDR3 sequence is CATSSWTYAYEQYF. For the CDR3, the DNA is TGTGCCACCAGTTCTTGGACTTATGCCTACGAGCAGTACTTC.

This chain connects TRBV4-1 to TRBJ2-7; 12 bases match TRBD1. The CDR3 length is 14 residues. The junction had 6 bases not matched to a gene; V was cut back by 3 bases and J by 9 bases. Germline lookup yields CDR1 MGHRA and CDR2 YSYEKL. The CDR3 loop is CASSQAGTGGGQYF. The CDR3 DNA sequence: TGCGCCAGCAGCCAGGCCGGGACAGGGGGCGGGCAGTACTTC.

This chain joins TRBV2 and TRBJ1-5, with D unresolved. The germline gives CDR1 SNHLY, CDR2 FYNNEI. This CDR3 is built from 12 residues. Trimming took off 6 bases at V and 5 bases at J, with 8 bases between the two ends. CDR3 amino acids: CASSFFYQPQHF. The CDR3 bases are TGTGCCAGCAGCTTTTTTTATCAGCCCCAGCATTTT.

The rearrangement joins TRBV5-6 to TRBJ1-2; D unresolved. The CDR3 is 12 residues long. Trimming took 4 bases from V and 6 from J, leaving 10 bases between them. Germline CDR1 reads SGHDT; CDR2 reads YYEEEE. The CDR3 coding sequence is TGTGCCAGCAGCCGGCGGCAGGATGGCTACACCTTC. Amino acids: CASSRRQDGYTF.

V usage is TRBV3-1 (or the pseudogene TRBV3-2) and J usage is TRBJ1-2; D unclear. The germline V and J ends were trimmed by 3 bases and 8 bases, with 10 bases remaining between them. CDR1 LGHDT and CDR2 YNNKEL come from the germline V gene (reference sequence). The CDR3 is 12 residues long. Here the CDR3 DNA reads TGTGCCAGCAGCCAGGGTAGAATGGGCTACACCTTC. Its protein is CASSQGRMGYTF.

V usage is TRBV27 and J usage is TRBJ2-3, with D maybe TRBD2 (5 bases). CDR3 length: 13 amino acids. Germline lookup yields CDR1 MNHEY and CDR2 SMNVEV (reference sequence). Trimming stripped 8 bases from V and 10 bases from J, with 19 bases between. The chain's CDR3 is CASDDRLAEAQYF. CDR3 DNA: TGTGCCAGCGACGATCGGCTGGCGGAGGCGCAGTATTTT.